Shown below are 18 T cell receptor beta chains from a single sample sequenced in a study of cytomegalovirus exposure and HLA in healthy donors. PCR used 60 Vbeta primers and 13 Jbeta primers. TCRdb's table, derived via immunoSEQ multiplex PCR, lists solely in-frame clones and lacks some. The sample records 150,000 to 200,000 clones, 79% being singletons. Sequenced material: PBMCs. Source of these receptors: a woman in her 30s in good health and CMV-seropositive.

The rearrangement links TRBV27 to TRBJ1-6, with 10 bases that match TRBD1. The CDR3 covers 14 residues. Trimming cost V 7 bases and J 11 bases; bases outside gene matches: 8. Germline V gene sequence: CDR1 MNHEY, CDR2 SMNVEV (reference sequence). The CDR3 is CASTPRGQGTPLHF. CDR3 sequence (DNA): TGTGCCAGCACCCCAAGGGGACAGGGGACACCCCTCCACTTT.

The J gene is TRBJ2-7, the V gene TRBV18, with D tentatively TRBD1 (6 bases). The V gene lost 6 bases and the J gene lost 2 bases, with 11 bases spanning the gap. Germline CDR1 is KGHSH and CDR2 is LQKENI. CDR3 size: 13 residues. CDR3: CASSLDSTYEQYF. In nucleotides, the CDR3 is TGTGCCAGCTCCTTGGACAGTACCTACGAGCAGTACTTC.

This clone has more than one count but fewer than ten. DNA of the CDR3: TGTGCCAGCAGCTTAGCCGGGACAGGGATAAACACTGAAGCTTTCTTT. It encodes CASSLAGTGINTEAFF. The chain has TRBV7-9 and TRBJ1-1; 9 bases match TRBD1. Trimming at V came to 0 bases and at J to 2 bases, leaving 4 bases not matched to a gene. Germline V gives CDR1 SEHNR, CDR2 FQNEAQ (reference sequence). This CDR3 has 16 amino acids.

CDR3 protein: CASSARGMDTGELFF. CDR3 DNA sequence: TGTGCCAGCAGTGCTCGCGGGATGGACACCGGGGAGCTGTTTTTT. The chain employs TRBV6-4 and TRBJ2-2; D may be TRBD2 (6 bases). The germline gives CDR1 MRHNA, CDR2 SNTAGT. This CDR3 is built from 15 residues. The ends were cut back, 4 bases at V and 3 bases at J, with 12 bases in the middle.

This clone was recorded a few times. J is TRBJ1-3 and V is TRBV7-9; 7 positions agree with TRBD1. The CDR3 loop spans 15 amino acids. J was trimmed by 0 bases and V by 5 bases; bases with no gene match: 4. Germline loops: CDR1 SEHNR, CDR2 FQNEAQ (reference sequence). CDR3 nucleotides: TGTGCCAGCAGCCCCAGGGACAGCTCTGGAAACACCATATATTTT. Encoded protein: CASSPRDSSGNTIYF. The full variable domain, with the rest looked up from reference TRBV7-9 and TRBJ1-3, is DTGVSQNPRHKITKRGQNVTFRCDPISEHNRLYWYRQTLGQGPEFLTYFQNEAQLEKSRLLSDRFSAERPKGSFSTLEIQRTEQGDSAMYLCASSPRDSSGNTIYFGEGSWLTVV.

The chain is built from TRBV2 and TRBJ2-1, with 10 bases matching TRBD1. Germline V CDR1 and CDR2: SNHLY, FYNNEI. The CDR3 extends over 15 amino acids. Trimming took 4 bases from V and 8 from J; bases not matched to a gene: 8. CDR3 in amino acids: CASSGPGTGDHEQFF. CDR3 DNA sequence: TGTGCCAGCAGTGGTCCGGGGACAGGGGACCATGAGCAGTTCTTC.

This clone was seen only once. The chain is built from TRBV4-1 and TRBJ2-7; 7 positions agree with TRBD2. V lost 0 bases to trimming and J lost 7 bases; unmatched junction nucleotides: 9. Germline V gene data show CDR1 as MGHRA and CDR2 as YSYEKL. CDR3 length: 15 amino acids. CDR3 nucleotide sequence: TGCGCCAGCAGCCAAGACGGCGGGGGAGGAGGGGAGCAGTACTTC. Encoded protein: CASSQDGGGGGEQYF.

The V and J genes are TRBV15 and TRBJ2-2; no firm D call. CDR1 and CDR2 from the germline V gene are LNHNV and YYDKDF (reference sequence). There are 14 residues in the CDR3. Trimming took 3 bases from V and 6 from J, leaving 11 bases between them. The CDR3 DNA reads TGTGCCACCAGCAGTTCTAACCTCGCCGGGGAGCTGTTTTTT. Its protein is CATSSSNLAGELFF.

The V call is TRBV9, the J call TRBJ1-2; D is undetermined. Per the germline V gene, CDR1 is SGDLS and CDR2 is YYNGEE. The CDR3 has 13 amino acids. The V end lost 4 bases, the J end lost 4 bases, and 11 bases lay between the germline ends. As DNA, the CDR3 is TGTGCCAGCAGCATTTCGGGAACCTATGGCTACACCTTC. Translation gives CASSISGTYGYTF.

CDR3 sequence: CASSSDRRETQYF. The CDR3, as DNA: TGTGCCAGCAGTTCCGACAGGCGCGAGACCCAGTACTTC. The genes are TRBV6-1 and TRBJ2-5, with TRBD1 as a possible D gene (6 bases). CDR3 length: 13 residues. V lost 5 bases and J lost 5, with 12 bases in between. CDR1 MNHNS and CDR2 SASEGT come from the germline V gene.

This clone occurred a few times. The chain carries TRBV29-1 and TRBJ1-2; possibly TRBD1 for D (5 bases). V lost 2 bases and J 8 bases, leaving 15 bases between the germline ends. This CDR3 has 13 amino acids. Germline V lookup: CDR1 SQVTM, CDR2 ANQGSEA. Written as DNA, the CDR3 is TGCAGCGTTGAACATGTAAGGGGTGAGGGCTACACCTTC. It is translated as CSVEHVRGEGYTF.

The sample holds a few counts of this clone. This chain connects TRBV2 to TRBJ1-2; D is possibly TRBD1 (5 bases). This CDR3 has 11 amino acids. The germline CDR1 and CDR2 sequences are SNHLY and FYNNEI. The V end lost 5 bases, the J end lost 7 bases, and 8 bases lay between the germline ends. CDR3 bases: TGTGCCAGCAGTCCAGGGTCTGGCTACACCTTC. Translated, it gives CASSPGSGYTF.

The chain links TRBV19 to TRBJ2-1; 8 nucleotides match TRBD1. V lost 5 bases to trimming and J lost 7 bases; unmatched junction nucleotides: 4. From germline, CDR1 is LNHDA and CDR2 SQIVND (reference sequence). This CDR3 is built from 13 residues. The CDR3 DNA sequence: TGTGCCAGTAGTGCGGACAGGGTGAATGAGCAGTTCTTC. Encoded protein: CASSADRVNEQFF.

The DNA of the CDR3 is TGTGCCTGGAGTGAGGACAGGGGGATGCCCCAGCATTTT. Amino acid sequence: CAWSEDRGMPQHF. The chain combines TRBV30 with TRBJ1-5; TRBD1 matches at 10 bases. In germline, CDR1 is GTSNPN, CDR2 SVGIG (reference sequence). V dropped 1 base and J dropped 9; count of bases not matched to a gene: 3. This CDR3 has 13 amino acids. The full variable domain, rest sourced from reference TRBV30 and TRBJ1-5, is SQTIHQWPATLVQPVGSPLSLECTVEGTSNPNLYWYRQAAGRGLQLLFYSVGIGQISSEVPQNLSASRPQDRQFILSSKKLLLSDSGFYLCAWSEDRGMPQHFGDGTRLSIL.

The gene calls are TRBV5-1 and TRBJ1-3; D not resolved. Germline values: CDR1 SGHRS, CDR2 YFSETQ. The CDR3 spans 14 residues. V was clipped by 4 bases and J by 0 bases, with 8 bases between them. The CDR3 spells CASSLTLSGNTIYF. DNA of the CDR3: TGCGCCAGCAGCCTCACTCTCTCTGGAAACACCATATATTTT.

DNA of the CDR3: TGTGCCAGCAGCTTGGGGACAGTGGGGGCGGCTGTCGACACTGAAGCTTTCTTT. Translation: CASSLGTVGAAVDTEAFF. The V and J genes are TRBV7-8 and TRBJ1-1; 7 positions match TRBD1. CDR1 is SGHVS, CDR2 FQNEAQ, per germline. This CDR3 has 18 amino acids. Unmatched junction bases numbered 16, after V lost 3 bases and J lost 3 bases.

This rearrangement joins TRBV4-3 to TRBJ2-3; 10 nucleotides line up with TRBD2. The CDR3 consists of 15 residues. J lost 6 bases, V lost 3 bases, and 6 bases had no gene match. Germline CDR1 LGHNA, CDR2 YSLEER. For the CDR3, the DNA is TGCGCCAGCAGCCAGGAGCGGGGGGGAGTCGATACGCAGTATTTT. It is translated as CASSQERGGVDTQYF.

The chain combines TRBV5-4 with TRBJ1-3, with 7 positions matching TRBD1. The CDR3 spans 14 residues. Germline lookup yields CDR1 SGHNT and CDR2 YYREEE (reference sequence). V was pared by 6 bases and J by 2 bases, with 5 bases of the junction left unmatched. Written as DNA, the CDR3 is TGTGCCAGCACCTCGACAGGGACTGGAAACACCATATATTTT. Encoded protein: CASTSTGTGNTIYF.